The T cell receptor (beta chain) described here comes from a study of memory CD4+ T cells and cytomegalovirus serostatus. Points from the study as a whole: CD4+ memory repertoires contained about two fifths of the 164 reported CMV TCRbeta sequences.

Produced via immunoSEQ multiplex PCR; TCRdb's table is partial and in-frame only. The table has over 35,000 clones, over 60% seen once. Single viable CD3+CD4+CD8-CD45RO+ cells were sorted as the memory CD4+ T cells. A remark on this clone: Its target is not known.

V shed 7 bases and J shed 1 base, with 10 bases lying between them. The germline V gene encodes CDR1 SQVTM and CDR2 ANQGSEA. The CDR3 runs 12 residues. Sequences were obtained from memory CD4+ T cells from blood. The receptor's source is an adult in good health and CMV-seronegative. The chain is built from TRBV29-1 and TRBJ2-5; possibly TRBD1 for D (5 bases). The CDR3 reads CSGLGVQETQYF. CDR3 coding DNA: TGCAGCGGCTTAGGGGTCCAAGAGACCCAGTACTTC.